This passage covers 4 T cell receptor beta chains from one sample sequenced in a study of shared clonotypes between healthy human individuals. Here immunoSEQ multiplex PCR was the method, and the copy in TCRdb shows in-frame clones only, minus some. Counted here are about 1,900,000 clones, less than 95% occurring once; the ten biggest clones make up 1% to 1.5%. In the naive CD8 group, cells lacked CD45RO and were positively selected for CCR7, so terminally differentiated effector memory CD45RA+ cells were left out. Sequencing was carried out using naive CD8+ T cells sorted from blood. Source of these receptors: a man between 18 and 29 years old in good health.

The J gene is TRBJ1-1, the V gene TRBV7-9, with a possible D match to TRBD1 (6 bases). The V and J ends lost 5 bases and 1 base respectively, with 17 bases between them. The CDR3 spans 16 residues. Germline lookup yields CDR1 SEHNR and CDR2 FQNEAQ (reference sequence). The CDR3 region has the DNA TGTGCCAGCAGCCCCCTAGAGGGGGGACCGAACACTGAAGCTTTCTTT. Translating gives CASSPLEGGPNTEAFF.

This chain joins TRBV27 and TRBJ1-1, with D uncertain. The CDR3 runs to 13 residues. The V gene lost 4 bases and the J gene lost 1 base, with 7 bases spanning the gap. Per germline, CDR1 MNHEY and CDR2 SMNVEV (reference sequence). The CDR3 reads CASSSEGNTEAFF. CDR3 nucleotide sequence: TGTGCCAGCAGTTCCGAGGGGAACACTGAAGCTTTCTTT.

V and J are TRBV27 and TRBJ2-1, with D perhaps TRBD1 (5 bases). The CDR3 is 13 amino acids. The V end was cut by 6 bases, the J end by 3 bases, with 9 bases between. Germline values: CDR1 MNHEY, CDR2 SMNVEV (reference sequence). The CDR3 loop reads CASRDNLYNEQFF. As DNA, the CDR3 is TGTGCCAGCAGGGACAACCTCTACAATGAGCAGTTCTTC.

This clone was recorded once. The V gene is TRBV27, the J gene TRBJ1-2, with TRBD1 matching over 8 bases. V lost 5 bases and J lost 4; bases outside the gene matches: 15. The CDR3 is 17 amino acids. CDR1 is MNHEY and CDR2 is SMNVEV in the germline V gene (reference sequence). The CDR3 here is CASSEQRAGGASYGYTF. Written as DNA, the CDR3 is TGTGCCAGCAGTGAGCAAAGAGCAGGGGGCGCGTCCTATGGCTACACCTTC.